This T cell receptor beta chain was sequenced during a study of PD-1 blockade in classical Hodgkin lymphoma. TCRdb keeps only in-frame clones here, not all; method: immunoSEQ multiplex PCR. The table records 90,000 to 140,000 clones, more than 70% of them present only once. As for time point: cycle 4 day 1 (C4D1), after 5 to 7 weeks of nivolumab. Each patient's relapse followed autologous stem cell transplantation, and brentuximab vedotin exposure varied. Notes on the study in general: Baseline TCR diversity was reportedly lower in newly diagnosed patients than healthy donors. The study found that TCR diversity rose significantly by C4D1 in CD4+ but not CD8+ cells. Newly diagnosed patients had diversity similar to the baseline diversity of complete responders. Although disease activity or prior therapy may be involved, causes of the repertoire differences remain undefined.

CDR3 length: 11 residues. Germline V CDR1 and CDR2: SQVTM, ANQGSEA. V lost 5 bases and J lost 6, with 9 bases in between. Concerning this clone: Its matching antigen is unknown.

The sample here was peripheral blood mononuclear cells (PBMCs), taken before the fourth cycle of nivolumab. This clonotype was obtained from a human donor with classical Hodgkin lymphoma. This chain links TRBV29-1 with TRBJ2-3; D is perhaps TRBD2 (5 bases). As DNA, the CDR3 is TGCAGCGTTTCAGTAGCGGATACGCAGTATTTT. It translates to CSVSVADTQYF.